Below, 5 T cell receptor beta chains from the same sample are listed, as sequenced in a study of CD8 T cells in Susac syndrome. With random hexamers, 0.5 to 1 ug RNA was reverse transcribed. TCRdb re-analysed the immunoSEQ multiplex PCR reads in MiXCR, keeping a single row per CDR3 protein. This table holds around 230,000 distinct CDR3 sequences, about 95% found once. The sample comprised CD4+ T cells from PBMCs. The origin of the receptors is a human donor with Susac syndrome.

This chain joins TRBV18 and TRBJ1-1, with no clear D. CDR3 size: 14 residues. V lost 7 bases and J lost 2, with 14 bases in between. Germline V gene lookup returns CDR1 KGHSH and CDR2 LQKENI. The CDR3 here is CASLNDARNTEAFF. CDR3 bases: TGTGCCAGCTTAAACGATGCGAGAAACACTGAAGCTTTCTTT.

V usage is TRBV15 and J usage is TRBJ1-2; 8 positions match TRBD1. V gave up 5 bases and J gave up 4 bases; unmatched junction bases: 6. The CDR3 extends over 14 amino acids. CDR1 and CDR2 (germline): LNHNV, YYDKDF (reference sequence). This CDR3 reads CATSLDRAGYGYTF. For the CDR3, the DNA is TGTGCCACCAGCCTGGACAGGGCCGGCTATGGCTACACCTTC.

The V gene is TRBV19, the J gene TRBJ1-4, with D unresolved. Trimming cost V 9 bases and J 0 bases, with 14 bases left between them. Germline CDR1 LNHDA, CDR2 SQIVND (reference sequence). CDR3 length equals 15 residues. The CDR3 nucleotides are TGTGCCAGCCAAAATGACGGTGCAACTAATGAAAAACTGTTTTTT. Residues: CASQNDGATNEKLFF.

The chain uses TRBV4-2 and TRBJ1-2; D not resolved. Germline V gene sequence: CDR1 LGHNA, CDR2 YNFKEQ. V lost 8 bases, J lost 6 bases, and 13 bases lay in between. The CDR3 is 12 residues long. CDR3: CASRRELDGYTF. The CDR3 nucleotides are TGTGCCAGCCGGCGGGAATTGGATGGCTACACCTTC.

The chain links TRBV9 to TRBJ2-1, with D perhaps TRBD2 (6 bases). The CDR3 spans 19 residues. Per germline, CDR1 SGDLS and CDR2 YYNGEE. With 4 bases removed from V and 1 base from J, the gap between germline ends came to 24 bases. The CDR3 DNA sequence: TGTGCCAGCAGCATACAAGCGGGCCTGTCACCCGGATCCTACAATGAGCAGTTCTTC. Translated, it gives CASSIQAGLSPGSYNEQFF.